This T cell receptor (beta chain) was profiled in a study of T cell changes during pregnancy in multiple sclerosis. Germline lookup yields CDR1 MNHEY and CDR2 SMNVEV (reference sequence). The CDR3 consists of 15 residues. J gave up 1 base and V 6 bases, and 7 bases lay outside the gene matches. The table came from immunoSEQ multiplex PCR; TCRdb's copy has only in-frame clones and leaves some out. The table shows about 75,000 clones, with 94% occurring only once. The rearrangement uses TRBV27 and TRBJ2-7; 9 bases line up with TRBD2. Sequencing used CD4+ T cells from peripheral blood mononuclear cells, obtained after pregnancy. The sequence was obtained from a female donor with multiple sclerosis, enrolled in a pregnancy study. The CDR3 region is CASRKSSGDSYEQYF. Written as DNA, the CDR3 is TGTGCCAGCAGAAAATCTAGCGGGGATTCCTACGAGCAGTACTTC.